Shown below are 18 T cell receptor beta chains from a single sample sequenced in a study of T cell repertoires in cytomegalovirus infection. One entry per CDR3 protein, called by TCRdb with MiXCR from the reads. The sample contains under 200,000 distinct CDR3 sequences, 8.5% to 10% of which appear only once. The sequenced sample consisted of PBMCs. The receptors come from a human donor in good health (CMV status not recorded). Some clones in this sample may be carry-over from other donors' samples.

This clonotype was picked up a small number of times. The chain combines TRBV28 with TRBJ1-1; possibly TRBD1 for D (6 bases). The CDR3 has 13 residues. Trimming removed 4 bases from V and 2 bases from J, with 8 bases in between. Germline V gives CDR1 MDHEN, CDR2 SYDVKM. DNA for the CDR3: TGTGCCAGCAGTTGGGACAAAAACACTGAAGCTTTCTTT. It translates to CASSWDKNTEAFF. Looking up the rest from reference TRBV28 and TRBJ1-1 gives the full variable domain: DVKVTQSSRYLVKRTGEKVFLECVQDMDHENMFWYRQDPGLGLRLIYFSYDVKMKEKGDIPEGYSVSREKKERFSLILESASTNQTSMYLCASSWDKNTEAFFGQGTRLTVV.

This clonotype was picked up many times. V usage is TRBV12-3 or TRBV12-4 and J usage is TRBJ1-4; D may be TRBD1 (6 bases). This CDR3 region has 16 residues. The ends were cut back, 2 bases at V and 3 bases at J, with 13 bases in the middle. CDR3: CASSLQTGPANEKLFF. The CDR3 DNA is TGTGCCAGCAGTTTACAGACAGGCCCGGCTAATGAAAAACTGTTTTTT.

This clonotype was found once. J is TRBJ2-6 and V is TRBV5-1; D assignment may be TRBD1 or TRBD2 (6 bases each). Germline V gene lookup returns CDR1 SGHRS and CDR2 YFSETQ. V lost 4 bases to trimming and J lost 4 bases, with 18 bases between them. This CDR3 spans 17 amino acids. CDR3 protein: CASSNLITGAGANVLTF. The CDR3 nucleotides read TGCGCCAGCAGCAACTTGATCACGGGGGCAGGGGCCAACGTCCTGACTTTC.

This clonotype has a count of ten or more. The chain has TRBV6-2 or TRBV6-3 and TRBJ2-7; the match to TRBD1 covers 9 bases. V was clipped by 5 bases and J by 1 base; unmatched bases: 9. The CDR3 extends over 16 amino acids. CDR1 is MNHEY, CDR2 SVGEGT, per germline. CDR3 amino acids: CASSKRQGGISYEQYF. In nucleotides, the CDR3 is TGTGCCAGCAGTAAAAGACAGGGGGGTATTTCCTACGAGCAGTACTTC.

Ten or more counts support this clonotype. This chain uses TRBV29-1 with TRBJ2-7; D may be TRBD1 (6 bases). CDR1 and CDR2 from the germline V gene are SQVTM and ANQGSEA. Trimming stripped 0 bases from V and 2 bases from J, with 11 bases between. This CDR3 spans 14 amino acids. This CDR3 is CSVEDPDRPYEQYF. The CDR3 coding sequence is TGCAGCGTTGAAGATCCGGACAGACCCTACGAGCAGTACTTC.

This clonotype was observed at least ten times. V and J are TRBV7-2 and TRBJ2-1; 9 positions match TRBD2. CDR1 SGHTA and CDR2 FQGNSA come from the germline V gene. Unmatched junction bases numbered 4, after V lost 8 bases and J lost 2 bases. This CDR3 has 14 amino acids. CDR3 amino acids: CASARGRAYNEQFF. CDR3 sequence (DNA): TGTGCCAGCGCACGCGGGAGGGCCTACAATGAGCAGTTCTTC.

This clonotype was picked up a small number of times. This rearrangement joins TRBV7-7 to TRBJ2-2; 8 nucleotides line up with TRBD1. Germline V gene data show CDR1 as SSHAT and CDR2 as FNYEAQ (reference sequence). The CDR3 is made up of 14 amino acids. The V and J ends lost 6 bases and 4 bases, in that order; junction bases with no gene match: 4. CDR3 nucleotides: TGTGCCAGCAGGCGACAGGGGTTCACCGGGGAGCTGTTTTTT. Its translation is CASRRQGFTGELFF.

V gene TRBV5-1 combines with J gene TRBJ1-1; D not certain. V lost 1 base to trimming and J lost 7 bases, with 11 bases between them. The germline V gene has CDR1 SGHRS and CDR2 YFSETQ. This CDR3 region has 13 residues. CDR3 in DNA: TGCGCCAGCAGCTTGTTTCTGGGTTATGAAGCTTTCTTT. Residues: CASSLFLGYEAFF.

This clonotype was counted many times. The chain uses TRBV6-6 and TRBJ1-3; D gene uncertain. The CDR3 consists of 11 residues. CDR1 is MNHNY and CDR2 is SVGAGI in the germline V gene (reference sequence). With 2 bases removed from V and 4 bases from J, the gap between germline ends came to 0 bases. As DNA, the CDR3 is TGTGCCAGCAGTTACGGAAACACCATATATTTT. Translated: CASSYGNTIYF.

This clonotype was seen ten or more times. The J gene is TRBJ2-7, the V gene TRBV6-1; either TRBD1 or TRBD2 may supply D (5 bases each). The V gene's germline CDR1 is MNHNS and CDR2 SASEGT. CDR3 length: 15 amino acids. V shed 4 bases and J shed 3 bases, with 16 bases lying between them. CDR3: CASSGLGTLHYEQYF. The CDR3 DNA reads TGTGCCAGCAGTGGGCTTGGGACCCTTCACTACGAGCAGTACTTC.

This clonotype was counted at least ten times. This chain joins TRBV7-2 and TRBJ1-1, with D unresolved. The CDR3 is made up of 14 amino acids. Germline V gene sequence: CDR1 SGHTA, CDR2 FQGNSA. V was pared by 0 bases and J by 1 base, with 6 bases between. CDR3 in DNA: TGTGCCAGCAGCTTAGCTTGGGCGAACACTGAAGCTTTCTTT. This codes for CASSLAWANTEAFF.

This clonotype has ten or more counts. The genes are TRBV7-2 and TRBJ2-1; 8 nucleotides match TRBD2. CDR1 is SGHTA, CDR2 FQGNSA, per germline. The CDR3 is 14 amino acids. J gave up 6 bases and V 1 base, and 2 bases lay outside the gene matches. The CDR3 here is CASSLGRGVNEQFF. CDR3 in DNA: TGTGCCAGCAGCTTAGGGCGGGGGGTCAATGAGCAGTTCTTC.

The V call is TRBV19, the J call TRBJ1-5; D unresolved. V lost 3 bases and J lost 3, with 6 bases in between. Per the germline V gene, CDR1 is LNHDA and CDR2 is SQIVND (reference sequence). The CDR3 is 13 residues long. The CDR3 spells CASSMMDNQPQHF. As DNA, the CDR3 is TGTGCCAGTAGTATGATGGACAATCAGCCCCAGCATTTT.

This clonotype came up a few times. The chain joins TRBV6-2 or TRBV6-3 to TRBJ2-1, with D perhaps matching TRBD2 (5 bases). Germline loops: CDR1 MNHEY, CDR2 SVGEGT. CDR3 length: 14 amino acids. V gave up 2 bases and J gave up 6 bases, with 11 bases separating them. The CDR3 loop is CASSYLSAFNEQFF. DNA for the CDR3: TGTGCCAGCAGTTACCTTAGCGCGTTCAATGAGCAGTTCTTC.

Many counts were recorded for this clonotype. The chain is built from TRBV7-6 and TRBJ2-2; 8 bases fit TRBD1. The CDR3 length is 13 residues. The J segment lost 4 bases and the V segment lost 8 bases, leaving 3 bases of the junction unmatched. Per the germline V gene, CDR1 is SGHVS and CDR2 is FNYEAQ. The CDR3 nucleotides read TGTGCCAGCTCTGACAGGGGCACCGGGGAGCTGTTTTTT. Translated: CASSDRGTGELFF.

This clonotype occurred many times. CDR3 loop: CASSLETGGTTETQYF. In nucleotides, the CDR3 is TGCGCCAGCAGCTTGGAGACAGGGGGGACCACAGAGACCCAGTACTTC. The chain couples TRBV5-1 to TRBJ2-5; 9 bases line up with TRBD1. The V gene's germline CDR1 is SGHRS and CDR2 YFSETQ. This CDR3 region has 16 residues. V lost 0 bases and J lost 4; bases outside the gene matches: 7.

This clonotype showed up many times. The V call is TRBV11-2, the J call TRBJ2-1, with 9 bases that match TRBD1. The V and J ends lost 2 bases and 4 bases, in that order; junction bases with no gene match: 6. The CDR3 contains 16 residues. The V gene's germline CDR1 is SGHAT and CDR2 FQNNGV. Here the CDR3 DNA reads TGTGCCAGCAGCTTAACCGGGACAGGGTATTACAATGAGCAGTTCTTC. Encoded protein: CASSLTGTGYYNEQFF.

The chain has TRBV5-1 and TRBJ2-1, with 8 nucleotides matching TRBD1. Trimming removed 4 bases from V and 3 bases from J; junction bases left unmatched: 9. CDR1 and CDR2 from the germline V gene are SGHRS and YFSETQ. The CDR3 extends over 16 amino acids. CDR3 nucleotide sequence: TGCGCCAGCAGCCTACAGGGGGACTTCCTCTACAATGAGCAGTTCTTC. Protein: CASSLQGDFLYNEQFF.